This entry features one T cell receptor (beta chain) sequence. In germline, CDR1 is SEHNR, CDR2 FQNEAQ (reference sequence). The CDR3 length is 15 residues. Trimming cost V 1 base and J 2 bases, with 11 bases left between them. The data are from a study of blood T cell repertoires in COVID-19. On the study more broadly: Spain, Italy and the United States supplied samples that represented acute and convalescent COVID-19.

Some clones are missing from TCRdb's copy, which holds only in-frame ones; the method was immunoSEQ multiplex PCR. In the table there are 130,000 or so clones, approximately 80% of which are singletons. Sequencing input: peripheral blood. V gene TRBV7-9 combines with J gene TRBJ1-2; D might be TRBD1 (6 bases). The sequence was collected from a woman aged 55 to 70 with acute or convalescent COVID-19. The CDR3: CASSLGGRQNYGYTF. DNA for the CDR3: TGTGCCAGCAGCTTAGGGGGGCGACAGAACTATGGCTACACCTTC.